These 9 T cell receptor beta chains were all obtained from the same sample, sequenced in a study of T cells after posttransplantation cyclophosphamide. Cyclophosphamide on days +3 and +4 followed busulfan-fludarabine conditioning and a marrow graft. TCRdb's table, derived via immunoSEQ multiplex PCR, lists solely in-frame clones and lacks some. The data show about 7,200 clones, with none appearing a single time. The material was PBMCs, obtained after allogeneic stem cell transplant with posttransplant cyclophosphamide. These receptors all stem from a female patient aged 45-65 years who received an allogeneic stem cell transplant from a related donor, was CMV-positive, and had no GVHD. Among the T cells, some may be from the graft donor.

This clone was seen at least ten times. The chain recombines TRBV11-2 with TRBJ1-3; D not resolved. The CDR3 loop spans 15 amino acids. Looked up from germline, CDR1 is SGHAT and CDR2 is FQNNGV. V lost 5 bases and J lost 6, with 17 bases in between. For the CDR3, the DNA is TGTGCCAGCAGCCTACGACCAGCGACCCTAAACACCATATATTTT. As protein: CASSLRPATLNTIYF.

In this sample, this clone turned up many times. The rearrangement joins TRBV24-1 to TRBJ1-1; no reliable D call. CDR1 KGHDR and CDR2 SFDVKD come from the germline V gene. The CDR3 covers 17 residues. Deletions cut 2 bases from V and 0 bases from J, with 15 bases between. CDR3 DNA: TGTGCCACCAGTGATTACCCCAAGGAGGGCATGAACACTGAAGCTTTCTTT. Translating it yields CATSDYPKEGMNTEAFF.

This clone showed up many times. The chain carries TRBV18 and TRBJ2-5, with TRBD1 identical over 11 bases. CDR3 size: 18 residues. The V gene end was trimmed by 0 bases and the J gene end by 4 bases; junction bases not matched to a gene: 10. Germline V gene data show CDR1 as KGHSH and CDR2 as LQKENI. Here the CDR3 DNA reads TGTGCCAGCTCACCACCTTACAACTCGGACAGGGGGCGAGAGACCCAGTACTTC. This encodes CASSPPYNSDRGRETQYF.

This clone has ten or more counts. V and J are TRBV15 and TRBJ1-2, with D hard to call. The CDR3 is made up of 12 amino acids. Germline CDR1 and CDR2: LNHNV and YYDKDF (reference sequence). V gave up 0 bases and J gave up 8 bases, with 7 bases separating them. In DNA form, the CDR3 reads TGTGCCACCAGCAGAGACGGGGAAGGCTACACCTTC. It specifies CATSRDGEGYTF.

The table lists this clone with many counts. This chain links TRBV7-2 with TRBJ2-1, with 12 bases aligning to TRBD2. The CDR3 extends over 16 amino acids. Germline loops: CDR1 SGHTA, CDR2 FQGNSA. With 6 bases clipped from V and 4 bases from J, the junction kept 7 bases outside the gene matches. CDR3 sequence: CASRKLAGGLYNEQFF. DNA of the CDR3: TGTGCCAGCAGGAAACTAGCGGGAGGACTATACAATGAGCAGTTCTTC.

This clone occurred many times. In DNA form, the CDR3 reads TGCGCCAGCAGCACGACTAGCGGGAGTGGCACAGATACGCAGTATTTT. Its protein product is CASSTTSGSGTDTQYF. This chain connects TRBV5-1 to TRBJ2-3; 12 bases are shared with TRBD2. This CDR3 has 16 amino acids. Germline V gene lookup returns CDR1 SGHRS and CDR2 YFSETQ. Trimming at V came to 4 bases and at J to 1 base, leaving 4 bases not matched to a gene.

The J gene is TRBJ2-5, the V gene TRBV30; 7 bases align to TRBD2. The CDR3 is 16 residues long. The germline V gene has CDR1 GTSNPN and CDR2 SVGIG (reference sequence). V was pared by 3 bases and J by 3 bases, with 13 bases of the junction left unmatched. CDR3 nucleotides: TGTGCCTGGAGGAACCTAGCGGCCCTCTGGGAAGAGACCCAGTACTTC. Its protein product is CAWRNLAALWEETQYF.

This clone was counted at least ten times. The chain recombines TRBV7-2 with TRBJ1-3, with 7 positions matching TRBD1. V shed 6 bases and J 0 bases; nucleotides not matched to a gene: 8. This CDR3 comprises 16 residues. CDR1 SGHTA and CDR2 FQGNSA come from the germline V gene. This CDR3 is CASRPQGTLSGNTIYF. The DNA for the CDR3 is TGTGCCAGCAGGCCACAGGGGACACTCTCTGGAAACACCATATATTTT. Complete variable domain (other parts from reference TRBV7-2 and TRBJ1-3): GAGVSQSPSNKVTEKGKDVELRCDPISGHTALYWYRQSLGQGLEFLIYFQGNSAPDKSGLPSDRFSAERTGGSVSTLTIQRTQQEDSAVYLCASRPQGTLSGNTIYFGEGSWLTVV.

This clone is judged medium-sized. The chain couples TRBV19 to TRBJ1-1, with 11 nucleotides matching TRBD1. Germline values: CDR1 LNHDA, CDR2 SQIVND (reference sequence). Trimming cost V 10 bases and J 8 bases; bases outside gene matches: 9. The length of the CDR3 is 13 residues. CDR3 region: CATNGQGADEAFF. Written as DNA, the CDR3 is TGTGCCACTAACGGACAGGGGGCGGACGAAGCTTTCTTT.